This T cell receptor beta chain was documented in a study of Ad26.COV2.S vaccination and SARS-CoV-2 variants. Overall study context: Trial arm assignment for the donor was COV1001 Ad26.COV2.S. Study-wide results and caveats: The authors reported substantial breadth in spike-specific CD8+ and CD4+ T cell responses after vaccination.

Assay used: immunoSEQ multiplex PCR; TCRdb lists only in-frame clones, some missing. The data contain 380,000 or so clones, roughly 90% of them singletons. This CDR3 has 12 amino acids. Germline lookup yields CDR1 LNHDA and CDR2 SQIVND (reference sequence). Trimming stripped 5 bases from V and 7 bases from J, with 9 bases between. Treatment: some 19 received Ad26.COV2.S at low or high dose, single or two shots; about 5 received placebo; per-sample allocation not given. Specimens were obtained on day 63 following the first vaccine or placebo injection. Recruitment in Boston yielded a donor of adult age, 18-55 years. With regard to this clone: Its antigen is not known.

The TCR sequence derives from a person between 18 and 60 years old who received the Ad26.COV2.S COVID-19 vaccine or a placebo. The sample was peripheral blood, taken in a trial of Ad26.COV2.S vaccine versus placebo. The chain links TRBV19 to TRBJ1-5, with D unresolved. The CDR3 DNA sequence: TGTGCCAGTAGTTGGGTAGGGCAGCCCCAGCATTTT. It is translated as CASSWVGQPQHF. The complete variable domain, with remaining parts taken from reference TRBV19 and TRBJ1-5, reads DGGITQSPKYLFRKEGQNVTLSCEQNLNHDAMYWYRQDPGQGLRLIYYSQIVNDFQKGDIAEGYSVSREKKESFPLTVTSAQKNPTAFYLCASSWVGQPQHFGDGTRLSIL.